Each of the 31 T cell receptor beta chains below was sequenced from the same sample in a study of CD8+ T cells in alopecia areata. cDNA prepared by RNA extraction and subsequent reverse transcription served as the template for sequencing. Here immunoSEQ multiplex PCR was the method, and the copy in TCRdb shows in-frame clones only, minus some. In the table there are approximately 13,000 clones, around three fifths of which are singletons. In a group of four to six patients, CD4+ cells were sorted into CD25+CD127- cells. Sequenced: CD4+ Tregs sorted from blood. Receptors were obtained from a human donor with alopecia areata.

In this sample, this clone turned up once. The CDR3 reads CASSGVASGPAYEQYF. The CDR3 DNA is TGTGCCAGCAGCGGAGTGGCTAGCGGGCCCGCCTACGAGCAGTACTTC. The V and J genes are TRBV7-6 and TRBJ2-7; 8 bases are shared with TRBD2. This CDR3 has 16 residues. V trimming: 5 bases; J trimming: 2 bases; junction bases outside the gene matches: 11. The germline V gene encodes CDR1 SGHVS and CDR2 FNYEAQ.

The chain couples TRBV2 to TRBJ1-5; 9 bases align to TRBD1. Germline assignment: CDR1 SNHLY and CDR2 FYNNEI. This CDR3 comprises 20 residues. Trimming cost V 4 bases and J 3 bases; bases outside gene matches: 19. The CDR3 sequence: CASSGQGTGLGMGSNQPQHF. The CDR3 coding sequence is TGTGCCAGCAGTGGCCAAGGGACAGGGCTTGGGATGGGATCCAATCAGCCCCAGCATTTT.

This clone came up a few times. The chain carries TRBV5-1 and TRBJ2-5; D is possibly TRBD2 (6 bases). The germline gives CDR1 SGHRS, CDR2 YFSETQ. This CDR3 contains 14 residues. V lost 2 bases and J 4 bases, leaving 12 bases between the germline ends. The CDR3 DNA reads TGCGCCAGCAGCTTTCCGGGAGTGGCAGAGACCCAGTACTTC. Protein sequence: CASSFPGVAETQYF.

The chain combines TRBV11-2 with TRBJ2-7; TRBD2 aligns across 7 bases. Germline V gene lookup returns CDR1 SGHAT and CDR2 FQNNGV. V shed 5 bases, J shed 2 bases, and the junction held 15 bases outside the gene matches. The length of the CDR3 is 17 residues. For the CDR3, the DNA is TGTGCCAGCAGCCCGGGCCTCCTAGCGGTGGGACCCTACGAGCAGTACTTC. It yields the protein CASSPGLLAVGPYEQYF.

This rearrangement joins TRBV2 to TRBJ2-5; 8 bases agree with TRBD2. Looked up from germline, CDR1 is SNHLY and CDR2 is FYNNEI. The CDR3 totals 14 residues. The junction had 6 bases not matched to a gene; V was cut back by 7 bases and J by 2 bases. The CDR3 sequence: CASMGTSHQETQYF. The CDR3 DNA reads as TGTGCCAGCATGGGGACTAGTCATCAAGAGACCCAGTACTTC.

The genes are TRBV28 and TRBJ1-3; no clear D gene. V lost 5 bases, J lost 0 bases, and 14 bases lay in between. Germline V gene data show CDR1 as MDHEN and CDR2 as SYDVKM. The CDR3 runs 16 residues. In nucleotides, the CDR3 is TGTGCCAGCAGTCGGCCAGCTGGATACTCTGGAAACACCATATATTTT. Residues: CASSRPAGYSGNTIYF.

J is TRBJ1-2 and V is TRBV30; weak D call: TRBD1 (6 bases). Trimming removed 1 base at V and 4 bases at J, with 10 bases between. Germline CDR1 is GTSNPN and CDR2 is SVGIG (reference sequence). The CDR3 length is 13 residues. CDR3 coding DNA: TGTGCCTGGAGTGAAGGACAGATCTATGGCTACACCTTC. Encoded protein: CAWSEGQIYGYTF.

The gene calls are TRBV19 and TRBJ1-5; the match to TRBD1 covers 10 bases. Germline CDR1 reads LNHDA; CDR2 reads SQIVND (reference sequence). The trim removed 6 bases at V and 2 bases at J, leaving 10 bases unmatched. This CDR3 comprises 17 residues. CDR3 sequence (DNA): TGTGCCAGTAGACCCAGCAAAGGGACAGGGGGCAATCAGCCCCAGCATTTT. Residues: CASRPSKGTGGNQPQHF.

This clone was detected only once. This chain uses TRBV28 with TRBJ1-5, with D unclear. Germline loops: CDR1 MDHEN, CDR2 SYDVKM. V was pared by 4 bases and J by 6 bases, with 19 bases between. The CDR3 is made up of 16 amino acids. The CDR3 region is CASSYLGGLGGQPQHF. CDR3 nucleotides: TGTGCCAGCAGTTACCTCGGCGGTCTGGGAGGTCAGCCCCAGCATTTT.

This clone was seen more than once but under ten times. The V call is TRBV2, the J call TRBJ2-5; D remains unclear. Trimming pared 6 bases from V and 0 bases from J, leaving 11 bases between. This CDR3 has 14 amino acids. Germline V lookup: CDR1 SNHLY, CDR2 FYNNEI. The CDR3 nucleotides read TGTGCCAGCAGCACCCCCCGGGACCAAGAGACCCAGTACTTC. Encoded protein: CASSTPRDQETQYF.

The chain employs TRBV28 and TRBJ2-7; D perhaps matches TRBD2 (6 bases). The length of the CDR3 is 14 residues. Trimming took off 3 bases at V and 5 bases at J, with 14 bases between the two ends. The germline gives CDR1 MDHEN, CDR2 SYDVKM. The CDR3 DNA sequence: TGTGCCAGCAGTTTGGACGGGAGTCTACACGAGCAGTACTTC. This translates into CASSLDGSLHEQYF.

CDR3 amino acids: CASSLDGQGPQETQYF. The DNA for the CDR3 is TGTGCCAGCAGCTTAGACGGACAGGGGCCACAAGAGACCCAGTACTTC. The genes are TRBV11-2 and TRBJ2-5; 9 bases align to TRBD1. Germline V gene data show CDR1 as SGHAT and CDR2 as FQNNGV. V gave up 0 bases and J gave up 2 bases; unmatched junction bases: 4. CDR3 length equals 16 residues.

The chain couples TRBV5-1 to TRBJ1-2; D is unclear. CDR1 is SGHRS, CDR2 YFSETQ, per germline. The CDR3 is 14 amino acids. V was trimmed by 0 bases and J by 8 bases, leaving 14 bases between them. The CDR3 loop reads CASSLDTAVFGYTF. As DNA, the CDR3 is TGCGCCAGCAGCTTGGACACAGCCGTTTTCGGCTACACCTTC.

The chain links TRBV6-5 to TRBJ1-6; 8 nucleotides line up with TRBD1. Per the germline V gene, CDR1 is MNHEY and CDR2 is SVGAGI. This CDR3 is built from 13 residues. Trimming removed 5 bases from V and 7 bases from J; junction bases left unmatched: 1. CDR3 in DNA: TGTGCCAGCAGTGGACAGGGAAATTCACCCCTCCACTTT. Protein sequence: CASSGQGNSPLHF.

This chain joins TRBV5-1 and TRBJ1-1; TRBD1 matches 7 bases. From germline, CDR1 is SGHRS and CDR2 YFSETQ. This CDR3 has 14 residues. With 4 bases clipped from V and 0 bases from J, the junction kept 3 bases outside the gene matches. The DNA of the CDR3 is TGCGCCAGCAGCGTGGGACAGTTGAACACTGAAGCTTTCTTT. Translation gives CASSVGQLNTEAFF.

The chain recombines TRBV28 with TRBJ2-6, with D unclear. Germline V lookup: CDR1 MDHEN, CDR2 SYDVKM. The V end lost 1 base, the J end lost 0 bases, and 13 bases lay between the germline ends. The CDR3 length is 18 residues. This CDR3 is CASSLLAGEPSGANVLTF. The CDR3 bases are TGTGCCAGCAGTTTATTGGCCGGCGAACCCTCTGGGGCCAACGTCCTGACTTTC.

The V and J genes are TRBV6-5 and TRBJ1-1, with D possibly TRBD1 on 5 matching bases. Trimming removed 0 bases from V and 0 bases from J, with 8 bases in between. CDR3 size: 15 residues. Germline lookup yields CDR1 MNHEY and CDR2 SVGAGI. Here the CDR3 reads CASSYSPRVNTEAFF. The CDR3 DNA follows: TGTGCCAGCAGTTACTCTCCCAGGGTGAACACTGAAGCTTTCTTT.

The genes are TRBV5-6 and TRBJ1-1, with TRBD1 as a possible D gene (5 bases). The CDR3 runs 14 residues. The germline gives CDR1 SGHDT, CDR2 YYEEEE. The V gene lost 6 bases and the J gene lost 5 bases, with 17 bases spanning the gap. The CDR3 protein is CASIVIGVQTEAFF. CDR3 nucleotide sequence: TGTGCCAGCATTGTAATAGGGGTTCAAACTGAAGCTTTCTTT.

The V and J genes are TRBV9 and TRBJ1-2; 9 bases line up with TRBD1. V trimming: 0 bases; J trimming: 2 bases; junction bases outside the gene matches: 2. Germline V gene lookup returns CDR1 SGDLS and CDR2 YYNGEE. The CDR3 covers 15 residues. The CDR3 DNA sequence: TGTGCCAGCAGCGTAGGCGGGACAGGGAACTATGGCTACACCTTC. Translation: CASSVGGTGNYGYTF.

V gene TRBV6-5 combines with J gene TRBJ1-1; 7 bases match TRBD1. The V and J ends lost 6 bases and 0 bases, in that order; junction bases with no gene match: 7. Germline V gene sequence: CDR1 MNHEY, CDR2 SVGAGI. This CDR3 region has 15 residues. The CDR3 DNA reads TGTGCCAGCAGCGGGACAGACCTCATGAACACTGAAGCTTTCTTT. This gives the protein CASSGTDLMNTEAFF.

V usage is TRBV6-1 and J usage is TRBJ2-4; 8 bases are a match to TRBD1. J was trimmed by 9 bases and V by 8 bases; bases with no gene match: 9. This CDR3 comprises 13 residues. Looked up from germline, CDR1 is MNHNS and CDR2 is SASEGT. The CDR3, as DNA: TGTGCCAGCGGACGACAGGGGAGTGGCATTCAGTACTTC. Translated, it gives CASGRQGSGIQYF.

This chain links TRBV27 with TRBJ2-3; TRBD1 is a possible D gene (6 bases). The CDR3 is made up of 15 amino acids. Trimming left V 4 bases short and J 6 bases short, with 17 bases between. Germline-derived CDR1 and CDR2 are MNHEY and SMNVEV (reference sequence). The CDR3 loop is CASSSRDNFWDTQYF. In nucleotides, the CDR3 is TGTGCCAGCAGTTCCCGGGACAATTTTTGGGATACGCAGTATTTT.

CDR3 in DNA: TGTGCCAGCAGTTCTCATTACGGGACAGTCCCTAATCAGCCCCAGCATTTT. It is translated as CASSSHYGTVPNQPQHF. This chain uses TRBV5-6 with TRBJ1-5, with 7 nucleotides matching TRBD1. The ends lost 5 bases at V and 4 bases at J; junction bases unmatched: 15. The CDR3 extends over 17 amino acids. Per the germline V gene, CDR1 is SGHDT and CDR2 is YYEEEE.

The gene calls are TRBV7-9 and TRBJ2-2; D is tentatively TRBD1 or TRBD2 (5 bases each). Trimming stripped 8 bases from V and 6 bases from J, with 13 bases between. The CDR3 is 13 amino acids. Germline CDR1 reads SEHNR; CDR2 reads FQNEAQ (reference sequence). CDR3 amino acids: CASPPGAPGELFF. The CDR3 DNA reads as TGTGCCAGCCCTCCCGGGGCTCCCGGGGAGCTGTTTTTT.

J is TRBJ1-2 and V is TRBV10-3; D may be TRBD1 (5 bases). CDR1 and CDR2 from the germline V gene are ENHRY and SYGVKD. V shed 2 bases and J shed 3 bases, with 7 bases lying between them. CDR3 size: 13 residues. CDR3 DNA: TGTGCCATCAGTGAGATCAGGGACTATGGCTACACCTTC. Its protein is CAISEIRDYGYTF.

The CDR3 DNA follows: TGTGCCAGCAGCTTAGGCCCAGGGGGCTTTTACGAGCAGTACTTC. Its protein product is CASSLGPGGFYEQYF. V usage is TRBV7-2 and J usage is TRBJ2-7, with TRBD1 identical over 8 bases. The CDR3 is made up of 15 amino acids. Germline V gene sequence: CDR1 SGHTA, CDR2 FQGNSA. The V and J ends lost 1 base and 4 bases, in that order; junction bases with no gene match: 6.

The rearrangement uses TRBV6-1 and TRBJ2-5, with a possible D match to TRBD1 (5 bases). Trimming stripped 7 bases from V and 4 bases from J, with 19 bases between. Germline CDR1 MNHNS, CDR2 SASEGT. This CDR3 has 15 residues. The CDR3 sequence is CASTPSWSGRETQYF. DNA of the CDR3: TGTGCCAGCACTCCTTCTTGGTCAGGGCGAGAGACCCAGTACTTC.

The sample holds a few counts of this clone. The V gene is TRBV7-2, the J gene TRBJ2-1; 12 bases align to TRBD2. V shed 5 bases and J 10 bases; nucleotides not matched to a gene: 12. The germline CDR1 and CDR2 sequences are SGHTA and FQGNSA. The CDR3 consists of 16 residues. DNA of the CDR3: TGTGCCAGCAGCGTAGGTGGACTAGCGGGACCCGGGGAGCAGTTCTTC. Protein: CASSVGGLAGPGEQFF.

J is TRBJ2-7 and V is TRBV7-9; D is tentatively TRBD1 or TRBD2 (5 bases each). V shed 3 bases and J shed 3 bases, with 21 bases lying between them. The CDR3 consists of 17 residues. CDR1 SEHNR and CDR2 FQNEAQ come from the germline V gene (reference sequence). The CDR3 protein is CASSLTLSGPGVYEQYF. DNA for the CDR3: TGTGCCAGCAGCTTGACTTTATCGGGACCCGGGGTCTACGAGCAGTACTTC.

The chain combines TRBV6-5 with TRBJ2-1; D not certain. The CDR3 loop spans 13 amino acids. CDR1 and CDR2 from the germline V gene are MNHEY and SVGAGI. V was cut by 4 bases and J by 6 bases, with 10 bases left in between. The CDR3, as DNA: TGTGCCAGCAGTTCTCTGAGGTCCAATGAGCAGTTCTTC. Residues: CASSSLRSNEQFF.

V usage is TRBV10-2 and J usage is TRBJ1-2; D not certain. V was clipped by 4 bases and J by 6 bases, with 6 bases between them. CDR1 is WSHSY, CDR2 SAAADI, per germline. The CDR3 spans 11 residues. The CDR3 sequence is CASSGQDGYTF. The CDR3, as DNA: TGCGCCAGCAGTGGTCAAGATGGCTACACCTTC.